The present entry profiles one T cell receptor (beta chain) with its context. The CDR3 loop spans 18 amino acids. Germline V gives CDR1 SGHTA, CDR2 FQGNSA. V lost 4 bases and J lost 4; bases outside the gene matches: 15. The sample belongs to a study of PD-1 blockade in classical Hodgkin lymphoma. The protocol was immunoSEQ multiplex PCR, while the TCRdb copy is restricted to in-frame clones and leaves out a portion. The data contain about 27,000 clones, about 78% of them singletons. Autologous stem cell transplantation was followed by relapse in every patient, and brentuximab vedotin exposure varied.

The TCR was taken from a human donor with classical Hodgkin lymphoma. The sequenced sample was peripheral blood mononuclear cells (PBMCs), obtained before the second cycle of nivolumab. The chain uses TRBV7-2 and TRBJ2-3, with 9 nucleotides matching TRBD2. CDR3 residues: CASSSTPRSGGNSDTQYF. The CDR3 region has the DNA TGTGCCAGCAGCTCCACCCCCCGGAGCGGGGGGAACTCAGATACGCAGTATTTT.